This record concerns one TCR beta chain sequence. Unmatched junction bases numbered 6, after V lost 7 bases and J lost 0 bases. Germline V gene lookup returns CDR1 LNHDA and CDR2 SQIVND (reference sequence). The CDR3 is 15 residues long. Measured with immunoSEQ multiplex PCR; TCRdb has only the in-frame clones, and not every one. The sample contains 80,000 or so clones, approximately 95% of which appear only once. This sample stems from a study of T cell changes during pregnancy in multiple sclerosis. Sample: peripheral blood, taken in the second trimester of pregnancy. The chain employs TRBV19 and TRBJ1-5, with 7 bases that match TRBD1. This sequence originates from a female donor in good health, enrolled as a control in a pregnancy study. Here the CDR3 DNA reads TGTGCCAGTATCCGAACAGGGGATAGCAATCAGCCCCAGCATTTT. Its translation is CASIRTGDSNQPQHF.